What follows describes a single T cell receptor (beta chain). This clonotype appeared once. This clone's antigen is unknown. The input lacks base qualities; no much larger clone sits a single base away. One read gives only weak evidence. These data originate in a study of Graves' ophthalmopathy and Graves' hyperthyroidism (dated by TCRdb to 2017 to 2018). General notes on the study: Peripheral blood was collected at initial diagnosis, before any treatment. The independent validation cohort included roughly 19 hyperthyroidism patients plus 17 patients who later progressed from hyperthyroidism to ophthalmopathy. To explore V-J signatures distinguishing ophthalmopathy from hyperthyroidism, a discovery set of about a hundred patients (roughly 45 ophthalmopathy, roughly 55 stable hyperthyroidism) was enrolled. In about 6 hyperthyroidism patients, the T-cell repertoire of thyroid tissue was compared with the T-cell repertoire of blood. Following sample collection, hyperthyroidism patients were given methimazole at a starting dose of 30 mg daily, and ophthalmopathy patients were given high-dose intravenous methylprednisolone. TCR beta repertoire signatures were used to distinguish Graves' ophthalmopathy from Graves' hyperthyroidism and to predict progression to ophthalmopathy. In total, 135 blood samples were TCR-sequenced: 40 to 45 ophthalmopathy, some 80 hyperthyroidism and roughly 17 hyperthyroidism-to-ophthalmopathy patients.

A patient counted as having stable hyperthyroidism if there was no progression to ophthalmopathy within 18 months of follow-up. The hyperthyroidism patients were 18 to 65 years old and newly diagnosed, with a disease duration of less than 2 months. Patients were excluded if they had other autoimmune diseases, uncontrolled infections, pregnancy or lactation. Clinical symptoms, serum thyroxine, TRAb, thyroid ultrasound and orbital computed tomography were used for diagnosis. PBMCs were isolated from about 9.2 ml of fresh peripheral blood by Ficoll-Paque density gradient centrifugation. Total RNA was extracted with Trizol reagent and quality-checked on an Agilent 2100 Bioanalyzer. Results and caveats for the whole study, not just this receptor: Most of the expanded thyroid clonotypes with a frequency above 0.001 were also detected in blood, and it was suggested that the thyroid immune response may be reflected by blood repertoires. In cross-validation, the 13-signature model distinguished ophthalmopathy from stable hyperthyroidism with about 90% sensitivity and about 84% specificity, and in the test set the corresponding values were 80% and 75%. In validation, the model predicted ophthalmopathy progression with 70.59% sensitivity and about 77% specificity; more than ten predicted patients were CT-confirmed with GO in a median of approximately 6.2 months. Sample size was not statistically predetermined, and group allocation was not concealed from the investigators.

The V end loses 5 bases and the J end loses 4 bases, and a stretch of 17 bases separates them. Inclusive of the bounding cysteine and phenylalanine, the CDR3 is 15 residues long. Just CDR3 DNA is preserved here, 45 bases in frame from base 1. TCR beta CDR3 regions were amplified from RNA transcripts for repertoire sequencing. HTBI primers and the Qiagen OneStep RT-PCR kit were used in a first-round RT-PCR, which was followed by a second-round multiplex PCR, size selection and purification. The libraries underwent paired-end sequencing with 100 bp reads on an Illumina HiSeq2000. The authors' analysis ran thus. Reads were processed with SOAPnuke, discarding reads with adapters, uncalled bases, mean Phred below 15, or no exact constant-primer or identifier match. COPE v1.2.5 was used to merge the high-quality paired reads. Clonotypes were defined as unique nucleotide sequences and were aligned to IMGT TRB V, D and J references using MiTCR v1.1. Only V-J combinations with frequency above 0.0001 were analysed, covering over 99% of repertoires. A TCR clonal expansion and chaos score per V-J combination was defined as the ratio of F50 clonal expansion to chaos observed in the TCRdist matrix. Welch's t-statistics and random forest were used to reduce features to 10 to 15 V-J combinations, which were fed into a naive Bayes classifier. Thyroid-blood repertoire similarity was quantified with the Morisita-Horn index. TCRdb reprocessed the public reads (quality trimming at Q25 with fastp, clone calling with MiXCR) and kept in-frame beta chains. Each CDR3 protein gets just one entry, which takes the most common genes and DNA from the rows behind it. The V and J calls and clone size are TCRdb's, not the authors'. A total of more than 300,000 distinct CDR3 sequences appear in this sample, about 18% of them only once. The ten largest clones take up 2% to 3% of the sample.

Recombination connected TRBV12-3 or TRBV12-4 to TRBJ2-5, with the D assignment possibly TRBD1 or TRBD2, given 5 matching bases for each. Sequencing was carried out using peripheral blood. The receptor's source is an adult woman with stable Graves' hyperthyroidism. The CDR3 region has the sequence CASSPGTIGGETQYF. The bases read TGTGCCAGCAGTCCGGGGACCATTGGTGGAGAGACCCAGTACTTC.